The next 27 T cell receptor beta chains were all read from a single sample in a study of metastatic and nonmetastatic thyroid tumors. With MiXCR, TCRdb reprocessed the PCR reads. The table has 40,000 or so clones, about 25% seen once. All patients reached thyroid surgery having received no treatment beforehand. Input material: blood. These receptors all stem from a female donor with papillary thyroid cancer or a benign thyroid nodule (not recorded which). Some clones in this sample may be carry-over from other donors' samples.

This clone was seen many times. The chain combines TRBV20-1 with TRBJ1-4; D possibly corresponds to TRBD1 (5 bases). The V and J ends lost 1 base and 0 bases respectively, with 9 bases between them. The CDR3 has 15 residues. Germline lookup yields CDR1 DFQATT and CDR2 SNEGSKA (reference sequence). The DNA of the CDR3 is TGCAGTGCTAGAGGAGACAGTGCAACTAATGAAAAACTGTTTTTT. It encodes CSARGDSATNEKLFF.

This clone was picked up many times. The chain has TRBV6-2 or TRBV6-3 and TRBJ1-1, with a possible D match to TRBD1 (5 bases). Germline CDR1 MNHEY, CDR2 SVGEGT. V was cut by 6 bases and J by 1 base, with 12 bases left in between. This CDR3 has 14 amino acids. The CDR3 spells CASRGGVGNTEAFF. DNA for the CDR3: TGTGCCAGCAGGGGAGGGGTCGGGAACACTGAAGCTTTCTTT.

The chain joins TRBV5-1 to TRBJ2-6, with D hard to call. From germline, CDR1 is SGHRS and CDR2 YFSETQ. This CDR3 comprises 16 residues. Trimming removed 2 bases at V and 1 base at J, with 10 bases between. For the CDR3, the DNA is TGCGCCAGCAGCTTAAGCACCTTTTCTGGGGCCAACGTCCTGACTTTC. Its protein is CASSLSTFSGANVLTF.

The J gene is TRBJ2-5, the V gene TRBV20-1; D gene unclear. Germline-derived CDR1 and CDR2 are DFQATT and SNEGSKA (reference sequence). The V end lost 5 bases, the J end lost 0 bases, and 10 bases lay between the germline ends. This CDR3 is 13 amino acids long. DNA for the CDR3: TGCAGTGCTCCGTCCGTGAACCAAGAGACCCAGTACTTC. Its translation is CSAPSVNQETQYF.

CDR3 nucleotides: TGTGCCAGCAGGCCAACTAACTCGTTCTTCCAGCCCCAGCATTTT. It yields the protein CASRPTNSFFQPQHF. The rearrangement uses TRBV5-5 and TRBJ1-5; the D is unclear. This CDR3 contains 15 residues. Trimming removed 5 bases from V and 7 bases from J, with 19 bases in between. The germline V gene encodes CDR1 SGHKS and CDR2 YYEKEE (reference sequence).

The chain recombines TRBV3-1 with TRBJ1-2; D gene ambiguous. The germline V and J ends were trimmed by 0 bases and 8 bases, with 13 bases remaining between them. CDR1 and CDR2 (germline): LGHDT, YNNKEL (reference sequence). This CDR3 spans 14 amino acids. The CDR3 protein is CASSQEIQTGGYTF. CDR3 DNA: TGTGCCAGCAGCCAAGAAATACAAACTGGCGGCTACACCTTC.

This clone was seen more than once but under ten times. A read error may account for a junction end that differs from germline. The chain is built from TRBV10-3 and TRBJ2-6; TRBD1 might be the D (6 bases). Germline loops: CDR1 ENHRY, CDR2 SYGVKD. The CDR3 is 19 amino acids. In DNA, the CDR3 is TGTGCCATCAGTGTGGTGCTTCCGGGACAACTCTCTGGGTCCAACGTCCTGACTTTC. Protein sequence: CAISVVLPGQLSGSNVLTF.

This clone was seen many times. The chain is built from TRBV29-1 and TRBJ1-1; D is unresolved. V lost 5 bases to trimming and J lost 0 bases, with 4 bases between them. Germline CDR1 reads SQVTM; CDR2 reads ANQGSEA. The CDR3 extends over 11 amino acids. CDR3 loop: CSVLMNTEAFF. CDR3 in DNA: TGCAGCGTTCTGATGAACACTGAAGCTTTCTTT.

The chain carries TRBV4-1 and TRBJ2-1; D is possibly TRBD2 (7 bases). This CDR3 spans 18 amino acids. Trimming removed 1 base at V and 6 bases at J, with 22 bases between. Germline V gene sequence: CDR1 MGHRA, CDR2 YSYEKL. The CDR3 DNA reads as TGCGCCAGCAGCCAAGTGGGGGAGGGCAGGGGAACTCCCAATGAGCAGTTCTTC. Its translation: CASSQVGEGRGTPNEQFF.

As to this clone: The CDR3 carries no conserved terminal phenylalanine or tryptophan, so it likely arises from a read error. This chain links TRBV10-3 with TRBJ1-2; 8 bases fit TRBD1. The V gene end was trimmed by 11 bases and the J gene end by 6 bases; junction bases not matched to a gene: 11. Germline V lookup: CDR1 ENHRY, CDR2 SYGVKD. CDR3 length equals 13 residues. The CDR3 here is CAALLQGGDGYTL. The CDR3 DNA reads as TGTGCCGCTTTACTACAGGGGGGGGATGGCTACACCTTA.

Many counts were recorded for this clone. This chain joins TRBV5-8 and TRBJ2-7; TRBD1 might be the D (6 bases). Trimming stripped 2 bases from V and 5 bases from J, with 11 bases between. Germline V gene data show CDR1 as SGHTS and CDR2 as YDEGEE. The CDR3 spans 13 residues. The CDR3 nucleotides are TGTGCCAGCAGCTTCGGCAGGGGTAACGAGCAGTACTTC. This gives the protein CASSFGRGNEQYF.

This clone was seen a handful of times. The CDR3, as DNA: TGTGCCAGCAGTTTGTCTAGCGGGGGGGGGAATGAGCAGTTCTTC. It specifies CASSLSSGGGNEQFF. J is TRBJ2-1 and V is TRBV27, with 12 positions matching TRBD2. The trim removed 3 bases at V and 7 bases at J, leaving 4 bases unmatched. Germline loops: CDR1 MNHEY, CDR2 SMNVEV (reference sequence). The CDR3 sequence is 15 residues long.

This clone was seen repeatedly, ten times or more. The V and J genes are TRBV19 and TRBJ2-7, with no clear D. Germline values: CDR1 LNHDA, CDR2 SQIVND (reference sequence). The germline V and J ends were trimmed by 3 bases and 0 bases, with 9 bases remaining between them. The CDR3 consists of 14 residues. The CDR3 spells CASSIRMSSYEQYF. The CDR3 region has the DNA TGTGCCAGTAGTATTAGGATGAGCTCCTACGAGCAGTACTTC.

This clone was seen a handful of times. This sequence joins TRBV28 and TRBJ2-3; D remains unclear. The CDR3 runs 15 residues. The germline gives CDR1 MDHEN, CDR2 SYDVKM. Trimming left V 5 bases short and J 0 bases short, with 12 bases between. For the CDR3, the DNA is TGTGCCAGCAGTCCCCGTCCCACTAGCACAGATACGCAGTATTTT. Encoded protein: CASSPRPTSTDTQYF.

The CDR3 here is CASSSTGGASYNEQFF. For the CDR3, the DNA is TGTGCCAGCAGCTCCACAGGGGGCGCGTCCTACAATGAGCAGTTCTTC. This sequence joins TRBV11-2 and TRBJ2-1; the match to TRBD1 covers 9 bases. The V gene end was trimmed by 4 bases and the J gene end by 1 base; junction bases not matched to a gene: 5. This CDR3 is built from 16 residues. In germline, CDR1 is SGHAT, CDR2 FQNNGV.

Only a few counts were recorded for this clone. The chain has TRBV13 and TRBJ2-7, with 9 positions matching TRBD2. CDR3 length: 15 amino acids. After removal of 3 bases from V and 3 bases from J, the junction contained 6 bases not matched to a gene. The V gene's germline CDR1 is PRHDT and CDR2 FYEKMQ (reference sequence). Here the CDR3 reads CASSLIKRGVYEQYF. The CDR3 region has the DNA TGTGCCAGCAGCTTGATCAAGCGGGGGGTCTACGAGCAGTACTTC. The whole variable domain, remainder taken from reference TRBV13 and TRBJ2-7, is AAGVIQSPRHLIKEKRETATLKCYPIPRHDTVYWYQQGPGQDPQFLISFYEKMQSDKGSIPDRFSAQQFSDYHSELNMSSLELGDSALYFCASSLIKRGVYEQYFGPGTRLTVT.

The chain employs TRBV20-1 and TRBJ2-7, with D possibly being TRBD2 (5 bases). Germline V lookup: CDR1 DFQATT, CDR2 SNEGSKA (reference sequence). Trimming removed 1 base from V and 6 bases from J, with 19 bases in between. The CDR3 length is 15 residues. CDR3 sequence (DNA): TGCAGTGCTAGAGTTGTCAACGGGAACCGAGGCGAGCAGTACGTC. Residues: CSARVVNGNRGEQYV.

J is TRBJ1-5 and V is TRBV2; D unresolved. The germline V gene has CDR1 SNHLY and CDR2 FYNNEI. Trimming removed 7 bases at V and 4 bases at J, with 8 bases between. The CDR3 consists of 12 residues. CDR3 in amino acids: CASNRGNQPQHF. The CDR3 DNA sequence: TGTGCCAGCAACCGAGGGAATCAGCCCCAGCATTTT. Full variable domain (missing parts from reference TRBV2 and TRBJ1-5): EPEVTQTPSHQVTQMGQEVILRCVPISNHLYFYWYRQILGQKVEFLVSFYNNEISEKSEIFDDQFSVERPDGSNFTLKIRSTKLEDSAMYFCASNRGNQPQHFGDGTRLSIL.

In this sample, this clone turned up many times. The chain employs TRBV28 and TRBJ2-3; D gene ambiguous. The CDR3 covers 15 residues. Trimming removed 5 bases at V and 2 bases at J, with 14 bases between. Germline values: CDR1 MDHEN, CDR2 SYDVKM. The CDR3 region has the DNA TGTGCCAGCAGTCCGACAAACATAATCACAGATACGCAGTATTTT. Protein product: CASSPTNIITDTQYF.

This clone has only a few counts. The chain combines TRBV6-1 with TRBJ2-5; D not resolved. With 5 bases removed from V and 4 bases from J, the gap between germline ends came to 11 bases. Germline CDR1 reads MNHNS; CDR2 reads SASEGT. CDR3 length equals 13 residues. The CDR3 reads CASSRAARETQYF. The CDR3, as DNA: TGTGCCAGCAGTCGAGCTGCTCGAGAGACCCAGTACTTC.

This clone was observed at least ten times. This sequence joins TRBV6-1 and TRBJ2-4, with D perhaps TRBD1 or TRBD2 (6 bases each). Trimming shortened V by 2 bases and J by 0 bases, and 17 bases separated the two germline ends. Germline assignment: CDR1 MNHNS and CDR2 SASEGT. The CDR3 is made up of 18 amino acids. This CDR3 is CASSETRSRGLAKNIQYF. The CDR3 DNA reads TGTGCCAGCAGTGAAACCAGATCCAGGGGACTAGCCAAAAACATTCAGTACTTC.

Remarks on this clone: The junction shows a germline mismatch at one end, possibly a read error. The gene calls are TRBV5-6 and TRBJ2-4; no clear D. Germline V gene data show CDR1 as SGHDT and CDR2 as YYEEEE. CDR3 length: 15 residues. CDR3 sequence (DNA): TGTGCCAGCAGATTGGCCGTGGGAGCCAAAAACATTCAGTACTTC. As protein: CASRLAVGAKNIQYF.

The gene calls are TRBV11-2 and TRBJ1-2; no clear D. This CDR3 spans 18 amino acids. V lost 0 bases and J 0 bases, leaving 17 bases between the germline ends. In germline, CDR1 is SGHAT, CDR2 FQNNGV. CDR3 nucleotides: TGTGCCAGCAGCTTAGATGCTTTCGGGCGTAAAGCTAACTATGGCTACACCTTC. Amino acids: CASSLDAFGRKANYGYTF.

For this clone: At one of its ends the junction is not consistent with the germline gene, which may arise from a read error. CDR3 DNA sequence: TGTGCCACAAGGGACAGGGTCTTCTACGAGCAATACTTC. Translation: CATRDRVFYEQYF. J is TRBJ2-7 and V is TRBV6-1; 9 bases agree with TRBD1. Germline-derived CDR1 and CDR2 are MNHNS and SASEGT. The CDR3 is 13 residues long.

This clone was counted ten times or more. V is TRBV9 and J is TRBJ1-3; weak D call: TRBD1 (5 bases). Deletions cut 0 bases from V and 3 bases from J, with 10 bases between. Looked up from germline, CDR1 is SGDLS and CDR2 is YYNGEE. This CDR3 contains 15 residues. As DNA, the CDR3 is TGTGCCAGCAGCGTAGTAGGGGCGCGTGGAAACACCATATATTTT. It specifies CASSVVGARGNTIYF.

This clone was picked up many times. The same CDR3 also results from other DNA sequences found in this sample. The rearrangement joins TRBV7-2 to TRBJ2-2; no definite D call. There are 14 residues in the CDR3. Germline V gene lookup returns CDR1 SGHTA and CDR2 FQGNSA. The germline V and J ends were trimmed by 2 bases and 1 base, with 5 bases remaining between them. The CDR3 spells CASSLKGNTGELFF. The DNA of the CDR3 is TGTGCCAGCAGCTTAAAGGGGAACACCGGGGAGCTGTTTTTT.

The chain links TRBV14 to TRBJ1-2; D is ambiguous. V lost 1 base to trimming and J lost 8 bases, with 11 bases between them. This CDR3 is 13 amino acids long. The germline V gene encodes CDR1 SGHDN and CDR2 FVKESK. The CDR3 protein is CASSQGQRRGYTF. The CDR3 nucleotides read TGTGCCAGCAGCCAAGGACAACGTAGAGGCTACACCTTC.